The clone carrying this TCR beta chain was seen just once. The data were taken from a study of blood T cell repertoires in COVID-19. About the research overall: Both acute and convalescent COVID-19 samples were obtained from the United States, Italy and Spain.

Original methodology: By means of reference gene primer amplification, nucleated cell counts were estimated. Generated by immunoSEQ multiplex PCR, the TCRdb table keeps only in-frame clones and is missing some. Clone size and V and J calls were adopted from that table, with D and trimming inferred from the DNA. The data show under 250,000 clones, with about 80% seen just once and roughly 10% held by the top ten. The CDR3 runs to 15 residues. Trimming pared 5 bases from V and 2 bases from J, leaving 12 bases between. Germline loops: CDR1 SEHNR, CDR2 FQNEAQ (reference sequence). The chain has TRBV7-9 and TRBJ2-2; maybe TRBD1 (6 bases). The sample comprised peripheral blood. This clonotype was obtained from a man of 80 years or more with acute or convalescent COVID-19. In DNA form, the CDR3 reads TGTGCCAGCAGCGCCGGGACAACCAACACCGGGGAGCTGTTTTTT. Its translation is CASSAGTTNTGELFF.